The 14 T cell receptor beta chains below were found in one sample sequenced in a study of shared T cell receptors in the human thymus. Using immunoSEQ multiplex PCR, the repertoire was profiled, and TCRdb retains in-frame clones only, with some absent. The sample has hundreds of thousands of clones, about 87% seen once. The same specimen was also included in a second study, on human thymus T cells.

Sequences were obtained from thymocytes. The receptor set was obtained from a boy in the first two years of life with a congenital heart defect.

In nucleotides, the CDR3 is TGTGCCAGCCCTCTCGGGGGCACTGAAGCTTTCTTT. Protein: CASPLGGTEAFF. The chain couples TRBV7-2 to TRBJ1-1; TRBD1 might be the D (5 bases). V was clipped by 8 bases and J by 4 bases, with 11 bases between them. This CDR3 has 12 amino acids. Germline V gives CDR1 SGHTA, CDR2 FQGNSA.

In its sample, this clone was seen once. This chain connects TRBV27 to TRBJ1-1; D is perhaps TRBD1 (5 bases). Germline CDR1 reads MNHEY; CDR2 reads SMNVEV (reference sequence). V was trimmed by 3 bases and J by 4 bases, leaving 24 bases between them. The CDR3 is 18 amino acids. CDR3 region: CASSFVGYTGEGSTEAFF. The CDR3, as DNA: TGTGCCAGCAGTTTTGTTGGTTACACGGGGGAGGGGAGCACTGAAGCTTTCTTT.

The genes are TRBV19 and TRBJ1-5; D not resolved. This CDR3 has 15 residues. V lost 6 bases and J lost 2, with 14 bases in between. In germline, CDR1 is LNHDA, CDR2 SQIVND (reference sequence). CDR3 sequence: CASRGSSRGNQPQHF. DNA of the CDR3: TGTGCCAGTAGAGGATCAAGTCGGGGCAATCAGCCCCAGCATTTT.

In its sample, this clone was seen a few times. This chain links TRBV2 with TRBJ2-1, with 13 bases lining up with TRBD2. V lost 3 bases to trimming and J lost 8 bases; unmatched junction nucleotides: 7. CDR3 length: 16 residues. Germline V gene lookup returns CDR1 SNHLY and CDR2 FYNNEI. The CDR3 DNA follows: TGTGCCAGCAGTGACTGGACTAGCGGGAGCATGTATGAGCAGTTCTTC. Translation: CASSDWTSGSMYEQFF.

V and J are TRBV7-9 and TRBJ2-1; a weak D match, TRBD1 (5 bases). Trimming removed 2 bases at V and 6 bases at J, with 11 bases between. Per germline, CDR1 SEHNR and CDR2 FQNEAQ (reference sequence). The CDR3 spans 14 residues. CDR3: CASSLSAGINEQFF. Here the CDR3 DNA reads TGTGCCAGCAGCTTATCGGCAGGGATCAATGAGCAGTTCTTC.

This clone was seen once. The chain carries TRBV28 and TRBJ1-1; D gene unclear. Trimming took 8 bases from V and 4 from J, leaving 23 bases between them. The CDR3 is 16 residues long. Germline CDR1 is MDHEN and CDR2 is SYDVKM. As DNA, the CDR3 is TGTGCCAGCGCCCTCCTAAAAGACCCCGCGGGCACTGAAGCTTTCTTT. Translation: CASALLKDPAGTEAFF.

J is TRBJ2-7 and V is TRBV6-5, with TRBD2 as a possible D gene (6 bases). Looked up from germline, CDR1 is MNHEY and CDR2 is SVGAGI. The CDR3 totals 15 residues. V was pared by 3 bases and J by 0 bases, with 12 bases between. CDR3 sequence: CASSYTAGSSYEQYF. CDR3 DNA: TGTGCCAGCAGTTATACGGCGGGAAGCTCCTACGAGCAGTACTTC.

The chain employs TRBV30 and TRBJ2-5, with TRBD1 matching 7 bases. J gave up 3 bases and V 0 bases, and 13 bases lay outside the gene matches. This CDR3 region has 17 residues. Germline V gene data show CDR1 as GTSNPN and CDR2 as SVGIG (reference sequence). The CDR3 bases are TGTGCCTGGAGTGTACAAGAGGGAGTGACAGGGAAAGAGACCCAGTACTTC. This encodes CAWSVQEGVTGKETQYF.

This clone was counted a few times. This chain connects TRBV7-9 to TRBJ1-3; perhaps TRBD1 as D (6 bases). Germline V CDR1 and CDR2: SEHNR, FQNEAQ (reference sequence). Trimming cost V 5 bases and J 0 bases, with 20 bases left between them. This CDR3 comprises 18 residues. In nucleotides, the CDR3 is TGTGCCAGCAGCCCGCAGGGGCCCGGGACCCCCTCTGGAAACACCATATATTTT. This encodes CASSPQGPGTPSGNTIYF. The full variable domain, its missing parts supplied by reference TRBV7-9 and TRBJ1-3, is DTGVSQNPRHKITKRGQNVTFRCDPISEHNRLYWYRQTLGQGPEFLTYFQNEAQLEKSRLLSDRFSAERPKGSFSTLEIQRTEQGDSAMYLCASSPQGPGTPSGNTIYFGEGSWLTVV.

J is TRBJ1-2 and V is TRBV7-9; D is unclear. In germline, CDR1 is SEHNR, CDR2 FQNEAQ (reference sequence). The V gene lost 5 bases and the J gene lost 0 bases, with 22 bases spanning the gap. This CDR3 is 18 amino acids long. CDR3 nucleotides: TGTGCCAGCAGCCTACCCTTTGACGGCCGCGGCCCTAACTATGGCTACACCTTC. This translates into CASSLPFDGRGPNYGYTF.

The chain carries TRBV7-9 and TRBJ2-3; no clear D gene. The V end was cut by 0 bases, the J end by 2 bases, with 18 bases between. Germline assignment: CDR1 SEHNR and CDR2 FQNEAQ (reference sequence). The CDR3 is 18 amino acids. This CDR3 reads CASSLAVGARKVTDTQYF. CDR3 nucleotide sequence: TGTGCCAGCAGCTTAGCGGTCGGAGCGAGGAAGGTCACAGATACGCAGTATTTT.

This sequence joins TRBV4-3 and TRBJ2-7; possible D gene TRBD2, 7 bases. Trimming removed 0 bases at V and 2 bases at J, with 23 bases between. Germline V gives CDR1 LGHNA, CDR2 YSLEER. CDR3 size: 19 residues. CDR3 amino acids: CASSQEEGRGAPPTYEQYF. For the CDR3, the DNA is TGCGCCAGCAGCCAAGAAGAGGGCCGGGGGGCGCCCCCTACCTACGAGCAGTACTTC.

This rearrangement joins TRBV7-9 to TRBJ1-3; TRBD1 is a possible D gene (6 bases). V was clipped by 4 bases and J by 6 bases, with 13 bases between them. Per germline, CDR1 SEHNR and CDR2 FQNEAQ (reference sequence). The CDR3 has 14 residues. The CDR3 spells CASSWIAGENTIYF. As DNA, the CDR3 is TGTGCCAGCAGCTGGATAGCAGGGGAAAACACCATATATTTT.

The rearrangement links TRBV6-6 to TRBJ1-1; no clear D gene. The germline CDR1 and CDR2 sequences are MNHNY and SVGAGI (reference sequence). This CDR3 comprises 16 residues. Trimming stripped 0 bases from V and 1 base from J, with 12 bases between. CDR3 sequence reads: CASSYSGQPENTEAFF. CDR3 nucleotide sequence: TGTGCCAGCAGTTACTCGGGCCAGCCAGAGAACACTGAAGCTTTCTTT.